Each of the 15 T cell receptor beta chains below was sequenced from the same sample in a study of T cells in Graves' hyperthyroidism and ophthalmopathy. The TCR beta CDR3 regions underwent amplification using RNA transcripts as the source. The TCR CDR3 first-round RT-PCR relied on the HTBI primer set. TCRdb passed the multiplex PCR reads through MiXCR, listing each CDR3 protein once. The sample shows about 480,000 distinct CDR3 sequences, around a quarter of them seen only once. The sample consisted of blood. The source of these receptors is a woman aged 30 to 39 with Graves' ophthalmopathy.

The sample holds many counts of this clonotype. The chain joins TRBV30 to TRBJ1-1; tentative D call: TRBD1 (5 bases). The CDR3 consists of 14 residues. The V gene's germline CDR1 is GTSNPN and CDR2 SVGIG (reference sequence). V was trimmed by 4 bases and J by 5 bases, leaving 17 bases between them. CDR3 in DNA: TGTGCCTGGACTCGTGACAGTGGTAGGACTGAAGCTTTCTTT. Its protein is CAWTRDSGRTEAFF.

This clonotype was picked up many times. The V and J genes are TRBV20-1 and TRBJ1-2, with D perhaps matching TRBD1 (5 bases). CDR3 length: 13 residues. V was shortened by 0 bases and J by 4 bases, with 9 bases between the two germline ends. The germline V gene encodes CDR1 DFQATT and CDR2 SNEGSKA (reference sequence). Here the CDR3 DNA reads TGCAGTGCTAGAGATAGTGGGGGCTATGGCTACACCTTC. Translated: CSARDSGGYGYTF.

This clonotype showed up just a few times. The genes are TRBV7-6 and TRBJ2-7; TRBD1 matches at 7 bases. This CDR3 has 13 amino acids. J was trimmed by 2 bases and V by 6 bases; bases with no gene match: 4. Germline lookup yields CDR1 SGHVS and CDR2 FNYEAQ. The CDR3 region is CASSRDSAYEQYF. DNA of the CDR3: TGTGCCAGCAGTCGGGACAGCGCCTACGAGCAGTACTTC.

V is TRBV6-1 and J is TRBJ2-5, with 9 bases lining up with TRBD2. The V gene end was trimmed by 7 bases and the J gene end by 3 bases; junction bases not matched to a gene: 6. CDR3 length: 14 residues. The germline V gene encodes CDR1 MNHNS and CDR2 SASEGT. The CDR3 protein is CASTPGGGEETQYF. The CDR3, as DNA: TGTGCCAGCACCCCGGGCGGGGGGGAAGAGACCCAGTACTTC.

J is TRBJ1-2 and V is TRBV12-3 or TRBV12-4; D is unclear. This CDR3 contains 14 residues. V dropped 5 bases and J dropped 4 bases, with 14 bases sitting between them. The CDR3 is CASSMVDPGYGYTF. The CDR3 region has the DNA TGTGCCAGCAGTATGGTAGATCCGGGCTATGGCTACACCTTC.

This clonotype was seen only a few times. The chain links TRBV12-3 or TRBV12-4 to TRBJ2-2; 11 positions match TRBD1. The CDR3 loop spans 14 amino acids. V was clipped by 8 bases and J by 7 bases; unmatched bases: 6. CDR3 protein: CASERTGGIGELFF. The CDR3 region has the DNA TGTGCCAGCGAGAGGACAGGGGGCATCGGGGAGCTGTTTTTT.

This clonotype was found many times. The rearrangement joins TRBV15 to TRBJ1-6; 8 nucleotides line up with TRBD1. This CDR3 region has 17 residues. Germline values: CDR1 LNHNV, CDR2 YYDKDF (reference sequence). With 4 bases clipped from V and 7 bases from J, the junction kept 12 bases outside the gene matches. CDR3 protein: CATSKGGRGHFNSPLHF. CDR3 coding DNA: TGTGCCACCAGCAAAGGGGGCAGGGGGCATTTCAATTCACCCCTCCACTTT.

The chain has TRBV19 and TRBJ2-7, with D possibly called TRBD1 or TRBD2 (5 bases each). V was trimmed by 6 bases and J by 3 bases, leaving 18 bases between them. This CDR3 has 15 residues. The germline V gene encodes CDR1 LNHDA and CDR2 SQIVND (reference sequence). The CDR3 loop is CASSGTWDGGYEQYF. The CDR3 nucleotides are TGTGCCAGTAGCGGGACGTGGGACGGTGGCTACGAGCAGTACTTC.

This clonotype was observed at least ten times. V and J are TRBV29-1 and TRBJ2-7; maybe TRBD1 (5 bases). Germline CDR1 SQVTM, CDR2 ANQGSEA. Between the trimmed V and J ends, which lost 3 bases and 4 bases, there was a span of 13 bases. The CDR3 consists of 13 residues. In nucleotides, the CDR3 is TGCAGCGTTGAGGTGACAGTTACGTACGAGCAGTACTTC. Protein: CSVEVTVTYEQYF.

This clonotype has just a few counts. This chain uses TRBV3-1 with TRBJ2-7; 7 nucleotides agree with TRBD1. V dropped 1 base and J dropped 4; count of bases not matched to a gene: 7. This CDR3 has 15 amino acids. Germline-derived CDR1 and CDR2 are LGHDT and YNNKEL (reference sequence). This CDR3 reads CASSQGQGGGYEQYF. CDR3 bases: TGTGCCAGCAGCCAAGGACAGGGCGGAGGATACGAGCAGTACTTC.

This clonotype was seen repeatedly, ten times or more. In DNA, the CDR3 is TGTGCCAGCAGTTTTGGGGATGGTGCCAAAAACATTCAGTACTTC. This translates into CASSFGDGAKNIQYF. This sequence joins TRBV12-3 or TRBV12-4 and TRBJ2-4; no definite D call. This CDR3 is 15 amino acids long. V was clipped by 3 bases and J by 1 base, with 10 bases between them.

This clonotype was observed a few times. The chain employs TRBV15 and TRBJ2-2; 7 bases are a match to TRBD1. The V gene's germline CDR1 is LNHNV and CDR2 YYDKDF (reference sequence). This CDR3 is 15 amino acids long. With 4 bases clipped from V and 6 bases from J, the junction kept 8 bases outside the gene matches. CDR3 in DNA: TGTGCCACCAGCACCAGACAGGGTACTGCCGGGGAGCTGTTTTTT. Translation gives CATSTRQGTAGELFF.

This clonotype was found many times. The chain links TRBV2 to TRBJ1-1; no clear D gene. Germline CDR1 is SNHLY and CDR2 is FYNNEI. The CDR3 sequence is 13 residues long. With 5 bases removed from V and 5 bases from J, the gap between germline ends came to 12 bases. The DNA for the CDR3 is TGTGCCAGCAGTCCCGGACGGGCGACTGAAGCTTTCTTT. This codes for CASSPGRATEAFF.

This clonotype was detected only a few times. The chain couples TRBV20-1 to TRBJ2-7; D may be TRBD2 (6 bases). This CDR3 region has 12 residues. The V gene's germline CDR1 is DFQATT and CDR2 SNEGSKA (reference sequence). V was cut by 6 bases and J by 0 bases, with 9 bases left in between. As DNA, the CDR3 is TGCAGTGCCTCTAGCGCCTCCTACGAGCAGTACTTC. This codes for CSASSASYEQYF.

The rearrangement links TRBV7-6 to TRBJ2-5; 12 nucleotides agree with TRBD2. V trimming: 6 bases; J trimming: 1 base; junction bases outside the gene matches: 6. This CDR3 comprises 16 residues. CDR1 is SGHVS, CDR2 FNYEAQ, per germline. The CDR3 sequence is CASRPGTSGSQETQYF. In nucleotides, the CDR3 is TGTGCCAGCAGACCGGGGACTAGCGGGTCCCAAGAGACCCAGTACTTC.